Described below is a single TCR beta chain sequence and its context. Its antigen remains unidentified. Chemo-refractory metastatic non-small-cell lung cancer patients underwent focal radiation alongside CTLA-4 blockade with ipilimumab. The data stem from a study of radiotherapy plus CTLA-4 blockade in lung cancer. Study summary: Disease control was present in 30% to 40% of patients, and objective responses in approximately 20%. Study-level points and caveats: In blood, after radiotherapy plus ipilimumab, tumor-derived TCR clones expanded. With interferon-beta, early dynamics of blood T cell clones were reported to best predict response.

The table came from immunoSEQ multiplex PCR; TCRdb's copy has only in-frame clones and leaves some out. The sample records 50,000 to 65,000 clones, approximately 82% being singletons. The length of the CDR3 is 15 residues. From germline, CDR1 is MNHEY and CDR2 SMNVEV (reference sequence). The TCR sequence derives from a human donor with non-small cell lung cancer whose response to radiotherapy plus ipilimumab could not be evaluated. The sequencing here drew on peripheral blood, taken from a patient treated with radiotherapy plus ipilimumab. The genes are TRBV27 and TRBJ2-5, with TRBD1 as a possible D gene (6 bases). The J call may not be correct, given that the DNA end is closer to TRBJ2-7. The CDR3 region has the DNA TGTGCCAGCAGTTTTCAACCCCAGGGGAAGGACGAGCAGTACTTC. This sequence encodes CASSFQPQGKDEQYF.